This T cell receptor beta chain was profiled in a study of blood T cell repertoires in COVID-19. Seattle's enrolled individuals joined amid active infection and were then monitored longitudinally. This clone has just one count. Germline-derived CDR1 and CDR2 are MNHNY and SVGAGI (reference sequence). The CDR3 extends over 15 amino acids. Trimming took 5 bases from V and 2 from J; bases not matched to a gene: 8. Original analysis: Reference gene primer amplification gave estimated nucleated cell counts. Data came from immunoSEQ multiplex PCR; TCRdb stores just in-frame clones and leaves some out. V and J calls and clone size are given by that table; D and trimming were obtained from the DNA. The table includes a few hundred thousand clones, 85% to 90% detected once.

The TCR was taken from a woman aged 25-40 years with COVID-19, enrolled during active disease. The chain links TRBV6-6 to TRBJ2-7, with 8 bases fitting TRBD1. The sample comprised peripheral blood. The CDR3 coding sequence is TGTGCCAGCAGTCTCGACAGGGGACGGGCCTACGAGCAGTACTTC. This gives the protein CASSLDRGRAYEQYF.